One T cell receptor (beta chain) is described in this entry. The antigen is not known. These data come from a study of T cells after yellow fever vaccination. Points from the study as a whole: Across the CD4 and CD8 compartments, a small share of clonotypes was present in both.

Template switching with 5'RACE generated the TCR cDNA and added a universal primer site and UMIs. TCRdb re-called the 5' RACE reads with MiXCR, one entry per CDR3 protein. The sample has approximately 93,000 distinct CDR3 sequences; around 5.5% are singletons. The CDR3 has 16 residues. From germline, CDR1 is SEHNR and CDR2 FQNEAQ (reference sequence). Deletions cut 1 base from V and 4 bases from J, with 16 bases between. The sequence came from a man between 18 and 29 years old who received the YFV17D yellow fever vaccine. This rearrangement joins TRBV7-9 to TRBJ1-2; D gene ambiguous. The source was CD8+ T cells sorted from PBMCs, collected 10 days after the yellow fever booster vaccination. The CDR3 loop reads CASSLVGREKLYGYTF. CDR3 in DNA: TGTGCCAGCAGCTTAGTAGGTCGGGAGAAACTCTATGGCTACACCTTC.